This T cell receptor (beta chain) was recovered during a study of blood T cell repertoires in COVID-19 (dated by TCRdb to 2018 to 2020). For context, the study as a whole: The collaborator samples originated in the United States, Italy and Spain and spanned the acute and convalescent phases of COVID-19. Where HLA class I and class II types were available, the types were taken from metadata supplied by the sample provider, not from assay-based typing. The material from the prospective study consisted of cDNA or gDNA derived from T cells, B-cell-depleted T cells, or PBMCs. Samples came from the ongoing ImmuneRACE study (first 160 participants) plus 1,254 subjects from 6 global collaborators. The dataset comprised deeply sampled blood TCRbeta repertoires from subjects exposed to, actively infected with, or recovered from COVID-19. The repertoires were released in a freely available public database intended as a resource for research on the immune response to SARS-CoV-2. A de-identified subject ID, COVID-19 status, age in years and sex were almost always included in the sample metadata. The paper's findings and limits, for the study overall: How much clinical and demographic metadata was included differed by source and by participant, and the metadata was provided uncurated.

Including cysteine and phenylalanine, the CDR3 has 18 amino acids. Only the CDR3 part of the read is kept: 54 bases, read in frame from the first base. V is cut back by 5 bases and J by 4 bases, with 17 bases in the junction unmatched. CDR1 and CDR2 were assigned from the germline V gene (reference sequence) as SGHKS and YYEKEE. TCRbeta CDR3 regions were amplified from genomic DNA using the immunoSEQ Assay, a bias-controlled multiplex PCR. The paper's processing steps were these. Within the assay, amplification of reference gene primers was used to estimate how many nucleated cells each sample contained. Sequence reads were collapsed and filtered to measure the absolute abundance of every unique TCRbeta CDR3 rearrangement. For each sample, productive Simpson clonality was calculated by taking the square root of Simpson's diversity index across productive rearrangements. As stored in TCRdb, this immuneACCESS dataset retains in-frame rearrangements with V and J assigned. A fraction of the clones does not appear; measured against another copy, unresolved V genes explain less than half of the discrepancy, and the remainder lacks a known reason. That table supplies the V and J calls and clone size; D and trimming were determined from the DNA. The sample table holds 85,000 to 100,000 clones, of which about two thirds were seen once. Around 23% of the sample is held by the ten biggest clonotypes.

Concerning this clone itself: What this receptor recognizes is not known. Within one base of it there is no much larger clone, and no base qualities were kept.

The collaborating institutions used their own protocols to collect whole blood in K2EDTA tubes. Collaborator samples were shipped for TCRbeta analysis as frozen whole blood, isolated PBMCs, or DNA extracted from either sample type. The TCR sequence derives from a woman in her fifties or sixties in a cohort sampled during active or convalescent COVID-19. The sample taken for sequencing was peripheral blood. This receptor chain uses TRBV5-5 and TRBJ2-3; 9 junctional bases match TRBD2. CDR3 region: CASSVLAAGTSLADTQYF. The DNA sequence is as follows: TGTGCCAGCAGTGTGTTGGCTGCGGGGACTAGCCTTGCAGATACGCAGTATTTT. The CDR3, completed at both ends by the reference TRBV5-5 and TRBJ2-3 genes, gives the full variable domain DAGVTQSPTHLIKTRGQQVTLRCSPISGHKSVSWYQQVLGQGPQFIFQYYEKEERGRGNFPDRFSARQFPNYSSELNVNALLLGDSALYLCASSVLAAGTSLADTQYFGPGTRLTVL.